A selection of T cell receptor beta chains follows, all from one sample in a study of blood T cell repertoires in COVID-19. TCRdb's copy holds only in-frame clones and misses some; the assay was immunoSEQ multiplex PCR. The data show fewer than 400,000 clones, approximately 87% seen once. The sample was PBMCs or T cells enriched from blood (not recorded which). These receptors all come from a woman aged 45-65 years who had recovered from COVID-19. The CDR3 runs from the conserved cysteine through the conserved F or W. A D gene is named only where the DNA matches it firmly. Size is omitted from some rows. Given values are once, few, many or a class for expanded clones.

cdr3_aa cdr3_nt clone_size j_call d_call v_call
CASSQGARLEFTDTQYF TGTGCCAGCAGCCAAGGCGCTAGACTAGAATTCACAGATACGCAGTATTTT once TRBJ2-3 NA TRBV3-1/TRBV3-2
CASSLEPGGGSDTQYF TGTGCCAGCAGCTTAGAACCGGGAGGGGGTTCAGATACGCAGTATTTT NA TRBJ2-3 TRBD2 TRBV7-2
CASSPGTAEAFF TGTGCCAGCAGCCCTGGGACAGCTGAAGCTTTCTTT NA TRBJ1-1 TRBD1 TRBV5-5
CASSLGARSAWVTGELFF TGCGCCAGCAGCTTGGGGGCCAGGTCTGCTTGGGTCACCGGGGAGCTGTTTTTT NA TRBJ2-2 NA TRBV5-1
CASSLGAGTNYGYTF TGTGCCAGCAGCCTGGGGGCAGGGACTAACTATGGCTACACCTTC NA TRBJ1-2 NA TRBV7-9
CASSTGEWGTEAFF TGTGCCAGCAGTACAGGGGAGTGGGGCACTGAAGCTTTCTTT NA TRBJ1-1 TRBD1 TRBV6-5
CASSPDTGKNSPLHF TGTGCCAGCAGCCCTGACACAGGAAAAAATTCACCCCTCCACTTT few TRBJ1-6 NA TRBV28
CATSGGTGTDTQYF TGTGCCACCAGTGGGGGGACAGGCACAGATACGCAGTATTTT NA TRBJ2-3 TRBD1 TRBV24-1
CASSQDATANEQFF TGTGCCAGCAGCCAAGATGCGACAGCCAATGAGCAGTTCTTC NA TRBJ2-1 NA TRBV3-1/TRBV3-2
CASSSTGHSTDTQYF TGCGCCAGCAGCTCAACTGGGCACAGCACAGATACGCAGTATTTT NA TRBJ2-3 NA TRBV5-1
CACSWDSSNEKLFF TGTGCCTGTTCCTGGGACAGCTCGAATGAAAAACTGTTTTTT once TRBJ1-4 TRBD1 TRBV30
CATSDAGQGSYTF TGTGCCACCAGTGATGCCGGACAGGGAAGCTACACCTTC once TRBJ1-2 TRBD1 TRBV24-1
CASSPSLLDRVRGYTF TGTGCCAGCAGCCCATCCCTTTTGGACAGGGTGCGGGGCTACACCTTC NA TRBJ1-2 TRBD1 TRBV7-2
CSVEQGTTNYGYTF TGCAGCGTTGAGCAGGGAACAACTAACTATGGCTACACCTTC NA TRBJ1-2 NA TRBV29-1
CATSGGTIGQPQHF TGTGCCACCAGCGGAGGGACAATTGGTCAGCCCCAGCATTTT few TRBJ1-5 NA TRBV15
CASSLTNDGGEQFF TGTGCCAGCAGCTTAACAAACGACGGCGGTGAGCAGTTCTTC NA TRBJ2-1 NA TRBV7-3
CASSQRTGGVDYGYTF TGCGCCAGCAGCCAAAGGACAGGGGGCGTCGACTATGGCTACACCTTC NA TRBJ1-2 TRBD1 TRBV4-3
CSVDQGTDTQYF TGCAGCGTTGATCAGGGTACAGATACGCAGTATTTT NA TRBJ2-3 NA TRBV29-1
CASSLEGLRSFF TGTGCCAGCAGCTTAGAGGGACTCCGAAGCTTCTTT NA TRBJ1-1 NA TRBV11-2
CASSFLPGQGNYEQYF TGTGCCAGCAGCTTTCTCCCTGGACAGGGGAACTACGAGCAGTACTTC NA TRBJ2-7 TRBD1 TRBV5-5
CASSLGRDEQYF TGTGCCAGCAGCTTAGGCCGGGACGAGCAGTACTTC few TRBJ2-7 NA TRBV13
CASSFFGAEAFF TGTGCCAGCAGCTTTTTCGGGGCTGAAGCTTTCTTT NA TRBJ1-1 NA TRBV5-5
CASSYGGVHNEQFF TGTGCCAGCAGTTACGGCGGGGTGCACAATGAGCAGTTCTTC NA TRBJ2-1 NA TRBV6-5
CASSSFVGGGNYGYTF TGTGCCAGTAGTAGCTTTGTGGGCGGAGGAAACTATGGCTACACCTTC NA TRBJ1-2 NA TRBV19
CASSLGWARVNTEAFF TGTGCCAGCAGCCTCGGCTGGGCGAGGGTGAACACTGAAGCTTTCTTT NA TRBJ1-1 NA TRBV3-1/TRBV3-2
CASSQGHNTEAFF TGTGCCAGCAGCCAGGGACACAACACTGAAGCTTTCTTT few TRBJ1-1 NA TRBV3-1/TRBV3-2
CASSFLVSNEQFF TGTGCCAGCAGCTTTTTAGTTAGCAATGAGCAGTTCTTC NA TRBJ2-1 NA TRBV7-8
CASSQVWVQGSAQYF TGCGCCAGCAGCCAAGTTTGGGTCCAGGGGTCGGCGCAGTATTTT NA TRBJ2-3 NA TRBV4-1
CASSFGAGVPPTEAFF TGTGCCAGCAGCTTTGGGGCAGGGGTTCCACCCACTGAAGCTTTCTTT NA TRBJ1-1 NA TRBV5-6
CASSEARFWPQHF TGTGCCAGCAGTGAAGCGCGGTTCTGGCCCCAGCATTTT NA TRBJ1-5 NA TRBV2
CASSEQTPLAGATDTQYF TGTGCCAGCAGTGAGCAAACCCCTCTAGCGGGGGCCACAGATACGCAGTATTTT once TRBJ2-3 TRBD2 TRBV2
CASSPLGLGSNYGYTF TGTGCCAGCAGCCCGCTTGGGCTTGGGAGTAACTATGGCTACACCTTC NA TRBJ1-2 NA TRBV5-5
CASSLPLHQGANYGYTF TGTGCCAGCAGCTTACCGCTTCACCAGGGGGCGAACTATGGCTACACCTTC few TRBJ1-2 TRBD1 TRBV7-2
CASSTGNYGYTF TGTGCCAGCAGCACAGGAAACTATGGCTACACCTTC NA TRBJ1-2 NA TRBV5-5
CASSYSWGGRREDTQYF TGTGCCAGCAGTTACTCGTGGGGGGGGCGCCGAGAAGATACGCAGTATTTT NA TRBJ2-3 NA TRBV6-2/TRBV6-3
CASSSQRGAQYF TGTGCCAGCAGCTCACAGCGGGGTGCGCAGTATTTT NA TRBJ2-3 TRBD2 TRBV3-1/TRBV3-2
CASLAGGVGDTQYF TGTGCCTCCCTGGCGGGCGGGGTAGGAGATACGCAGTATTTT NA TRBJ2-3 NA TRBV30
CASSQDPTSTDTQYF TGTGCCAGCAGCCAAGATCCCACTAGCACAGATACGCAGTATTTT NA TRBJ2-3 NA TRBV3-1/TRBV3-2
CASRKVAGDNTEAFF TGCGCCAGCAGGAAGGTGGCAGGGGACAACACTGAAGCTTTCTTT NA TRBJ1-1 NA TRBV5-1
CASAIGEALAFF TGTGCCAGCGCCATAGGGGAGGCATTGGCTTTCTTT NA TRBJ1-1 NA TRBV7-9
CASSQSAGEETQYF TGCGCCAGCAGCCAATCGGCGGGGGAAGAGACCCAGTACTTC NA TRBJ2-5 TRBD2 TRBV4-1
CASRDGGWGTEAFF TGTGCCAGCCGCGACGGGGGGTGGGGCACTGAAGCTTTCTTT NA TRBJ1-1 NA TRBV14
CASSLGGQGRTQYF TGTGCCAGCAGCTTAGGAGGGCAGGGGAGGACCCAGTACTTC NA TRBJ2-5 NA TRBV7-8
CASSLDGSNQPQHF TGTGCCAGCAGCTTGGACGGTAGCAATCAGCCCCAGCATTTT NA TRBJ1-5 NA TRBV5-5
CASSFPGQGLVGELFF TGTGCCAGCAGCTTTCCGGGACAGGGATTAGTCGGGGAGCTGTTTTTT few TRBJ2-2 TRBD1 TRBV7-9
CASNRGRGYQETQYF TGTGCCAGCAACAGGGGACGCGGGTACCAAGAGACCCAGTACTTC once TRBJ2-5 TRBD1 TRBV6-8
CASSQAWDSPYEQYF TGTGCCAGCAGCCAAGCCTGGGACAGCCCCTACGAGCAGTACTTC NA TRBJ2-7 TRBD1 TRBV3-1/TRBV3-2
CSAAAGGRQFF TGCAGTGCTGCCGCTGGGGGGAGGCAGTTCTTC once TRBJ2-1 NA TRBV20-1
CSVVVARGREPTNYGYTF TGCAGCGTTGTTGTTGCGAGGGGGCGGGAACCTACGAACTATGGCTACACCTTC NA TRBJ1-2 TRBD1 TRBV29-1
CSARSDEQYF TGCAGTGCTAGGTCGGACGAGCAGTACTTC once TRBJ2-7 NA TRBV20-1
CASSLGDRHNSPLHF TGTGCCAGCAGCTTAGGGGACAGACACAATTCACCCCTCCACTTT NA TRBJ1-6 TRBD1 TRBV7-9
CAWSRPGDYTGELFF TGTGCCTGGAGTAGGCCAGGGGATTACACCGGGGAGCTGTTTTTT once TRBJ2-2 NA TRBV30
CASTKMGAGGWPQHF TGTGCCAGCACCAAAATGGGGGCAGGGGGCTGGCCCCAGCATTTT NA TRBJ1-5 TRBD1 TRBV28
CASSFSGPGELFF TGTGCCAGCAGTTTCAGCGGACCCGGGGAGCTGTTTTTT NA TRBJ2-2 NA TRBV12-3/TRBV12-4
CASSEQGLAEAFF TGCGCCAGCAGCGAACAGGGTTTGGCTGAAGCTTTCTTT NA TRBJ1-1 NA TRBV5-1
CASSRPGGEQFF TGTGCCAGCAGCCGACCCGGCGGTGAGCAGTTCTTC few TRBJ2-1 NA TRBV11-2
CAWTPGQGTRYTF TGTGCCTGGACCCCGGGACAGGGGACTCGCTACACCTTC many TRBJ1-2 TRBD1 TRBV30